This TCR beta chain derives from a study of response to subunit inactivated influenza vaccine. TCRdb called the RT-PCR reads again in MiXCR, with one record for every CDR3 protein. The table lists 450,000 to 600,000 distinct CDR3 sequences, approximately 7.6% of them singletons, with approximately 12% in the top ten. Findings and caveats of the study: The study's authors posited that every seasonal influenza vaccination enlists few new T cells.

In regard to this clonotype: Its specificity is unknown.

This CDR3 has 14 residues. From germline, CDR1 is MGHRA and CDR2 YSYEKL. The J segment lost 11 bases and the V segment lost 1 base, leaving 7 bases of the junction unmatched. V is TRBV4-1 and J is TRBJ1-4; 7 nucleotides line up with TRBD1. The sample was PBMCs from blood, taken around 25 months after vaccination. This receptor was identified in a man aged 45-69 years who received an inactivated influenza vaccine. The CDR3 coding sequence is TGCGCCAGCAGCCAAGCAGACAGGGAGGCCAAACTGTTTTTT. Translated: CASSQADREAKLFF.